What follows are 28 T cell receptor beta chains derived from one specimen sequenced in a study of shared clonotypes between healthy human individuals. Assay: immunoSEQ multiplex PCR; the TCRdb copy retains only in-frame clones and omits some. The data show 2 million to 3 million clones, with roughly 93% seen just once and about 0.34% held by the top ten. The sample was naive CD4+ T cells from PBMCs. Subset of the sample: CD45RA+ positively selected. The source is a man between 18 and 35 years old in good health. Some clones in this sample may be carry-over from other donors' samples.

The chain couples TRBV7-9 to TRBJ2-2; 12 bases match TRBD1. In germline, CDR1 is SEHNR, CDR2 FQNEAQ (reference sequence). The CDR3 is 16 residues long. Germline trimming cut 5 bases from V and 9 bases from J; bases unmatched to any gene: 10. The CDR3 DNA sequence: TGTGCCAGCAGCCCTCCGGGACAGGGGGCCGCGCGGGAGCTGTTTTTT. Encoded protein: CASSPPGQGAARELFF.

The chain is built from TRBV9 and TRBJ2-7, with a possible D match to TRBD2 (5 bases). V gave up 4 bases and J gave up 9 bases, with 17 bases separating them. The germline V gene encodes CDR1 SGDLS and CDR2 YYNGEE. The CDR3 has 13 amino acids. The CDR3 here is CASSPGITSGQYF. The CDR3, as DNA: TGTGCCAGCAGCCCCGGGATCACTTCGGGGCAGTACTTC.

The V call is TRBV29-1, the J call TRBJ2-1, with 7 positions matching TRBD1. V gave up 7 bases and J gave up 4 bases; unmatched junction bases: 4. CDR1 SQVTM and CDR2 ANQGSEA come from the germline V gene. This CDR3 is built from 12 residues. CDR3 nucleotide sequence: TGCAGCGCCCGGGACAGTTACAATGAGCAGTTCTTC. Amino acids: CSARDSYNEQFF.

In this sample, this clone turned up once. The V call is TRBV6-5, the J call TRBJ2-7, with D perhaps given as TRBD1 or TRBD2 (6 bases each). CDR1 MNHEY and CDR2 SVGAGI come from the germline V gene. V lost 2 bases and J 6 bases, leaving 20 bases between the germline ends. The CDR3 is 16 residues long. The CDR3 DNA is TGTGCCAGCAGTTACGCGTCCGGGGGCGGACGGGCCGAGCAGTACTTC. Amino acid sequence: CASSYASGGGRAEQYF.

This clone was found once. The V gene is TRBV6-5, the J gene TRBJ2-1; tentatively, D is TRBD1 (5 bases). Germline V gene data show CDR1 as MNHEY and CDR2 as SVGAGI. Trimming left V 8 bases short and J 3 bases short, with 11 bases between. The CDR3 totals 13 residues. In DNA, the CDR3 is TGTGCCAGCCAGGGCGGTAACTACAATGAGCAGTTCTTC. Protein sequence: CASQGGNYNEQFF.

Of note for this clone: The sample contains more than one DNA sequence encoding this CDR3. The CDR3 DNA sequence: TGCGCCAGCAGCTTACTAGCGGGTACGAACACCGGGGAGCTGTTTTTT. Translated, it gives CASSLLAGTNTGELFF. V and J are TRBV5-1 and TRBJ2-2, with TRBD2 matching 9 bases. V dropped 2 bases and J dropped 0; count of bases not matched to a gene: 2. The length of the CDR3 is 16 residues. Germline V gene sequence: CDR1 SGHRS, CDR2 YFSETQ.

The V and J genes are TRBV7-3 and TRBJ2-7; TRBD2 matches 9 bases. Germline V gene lookup returns CDR1 SGHTA and CDR2 FQGTGA. This CDR3 is built from 15 residues. V shed 5 bases and J 2 bases; nucleotides not matched to a gene: 7. CDR3 sequence: CASSPRLAAPYEQYF. CDR3 coding DNA: TGTGCCAGCAGCCCCCGACTAGCGGCCCCCTACGAGCAGTACTTC.

A remark on this clone: Other nucleotide sequences in the sample specify the same CDR3. The rearrangement joins TRBV4-1 to TRBJ2-7; D is perhaps TRBD1 (5 bases). V lost 1 base and J 5 bases, leaving 6 bases between the germline ends. The CDR3 has 12 residues. Germline V CDR1 and CDR2: MGHRA, YSYEKL. The CDR3, as DNA: TGCGCCAGCAGCCAAGTAGGGGACGAGCAGTACTTC. Its translation is CASSQVGDEQYF.

The genes are TRBV7-2 and TRBJ2-5; 10 bases fit TRBD1. With V trimmed by 5 bases and J by 4 bases, 4 bases remained unmatched. CDR1 is SGHTA, CDR2 FQGNSA, per germline. The CDR3 consists of 14 residues. CDR3 amino acids: CASSVTGGGETQYF. DNA of the CDR3: TGTGCCAGCAGCGTGACAGGGGGCGGAGAGACCCAGTACTTC. Filled out from reference TRBV7-2 and TRBJ2-5, the complete variable domain reads GAGVSQSPSNKVTEKGKDVELRCDPISGHTALYWYRQSLGQGLEFLIYFQGNSAPDKSGLPSDRFSAERTGGSVSTLTIQRTQQEDSAVYLCASSVTGGGETQYFGPGTRLLVL.

This chain connects TRBV14 to TRBJ2-1, with 13 bases that match TRBD2. J lost 4 bases, V lost 4 bases, and 4 bases had no gene match. In germline, CDR1 is SGHDN, CDR2 FVKESK. CDR3 length equals 16 residues. The CDR3 nucleotides are TGTGCCAGCAGCCTCCGACTAGCGGGAGGTTACAATGAGCAGTTCTTC. Translating gives CASSLRLAGGYNEQFF.

This rearrangement joins TRBV19 to TRBJ2-1; a possible D gene is TRBD1 (5 bases). Per the germline V gene, CDR1 is LNHDA and CDR2 is SQIVND (reference sequence). Trimming removed 3 bases from V and 7 bases from J, with 16 bases in between. The CDR3 is 15 amino acids. CDR3 protein: CASSIYQGNRNEQFF. CDR3 sequence (DNA): TGTGCCAGTAGTATCTACCAAGGGAACAGGAATGAGCAGTTCTTC.

The chain uses TRBV27 and TRBJ2-5; D is ambiguous. V was shortened by 3 bases and J by 2 bases, with 10 bases between the two germline ends. Germline CDR1 is MNHEY and CDR2 is SMNVEV (reference sequence). The CDR3 has 14 residues. CDR3 DNA: TGTGCCAGCAGTTTCGGTAGAGTTCAAGAGACCCAGTACTTC. Its translation: CASSFGRVQETQYF.

Concerning this clone itself: In the same sample, other DNA sequences code for this CDR3. DNA for the CDR3: TGCGCCAGCAGCCTGGGGACTAGCGGCCTGTACAATGAGCAGTTCTTC. Residues: CASSLGTSGLYNEQFF. The V and J genes are TRBV5-1 and TRBJ2-1, with 11 positions matching TRBD2. V lost 4 bases, J lost 4 bases, and 7 bases stayed unmatched. Germline CDR1 is SGHRS and CDR2 is YFSETQ. This CDR3 has 16 amino acids. Complete variable domain (other parts from reference TRBV5-1 and TRBJ2-1): KAGVTQTPRYLIKTRGQQVTLSCSPISGHRSVSWYQQTPGQGLQFLFEYFSETQRNKGNFPGRFSGRQFSNSRSEMNVSTLELGDSALYLCASSLGTSGLYNEQFFGPGTRLTVL.

The chain uses TRBV29-1 and TRBJ2-5; 8 bases agree with TRBD1. With the DNA end fitting TRBJ2-7 better, the J assignment may be wrong. The CDR3 contains 15 residues. The germline gives CDR1 SQVTM, CDR2 ANQGSEA. The CDR3 sequence is CSVELGQVGFYEQYF. The CDR3 DNA follows: TGCAGCGTTGAACTGGGACAGGTGGGATTCTACGAGCAGTACTTC.

CDR3 sequence reads: CASSSYSQRFF. For the CDR3, the DNA is TGTGCCAGCAGTTCCTATTCCCAACGGTTCTTC. The chain has TRBV27 and TRBJ2-1; no clear D gene. Germline lookup yields CDR1 MNHEY and CDR2 SMNVEV (reference sequence). V was cut by 4 bases and J by 15 bases, with 13 bases left in between. The length of the CDR3 is 11 residues.

The chain joins TRBV7-3 to TRBJ1-6, with a possible D match to TRBD1 (6 bases). Germline V gene lookup returns CDR1 SGHTA and CDR2 FQGTGA. This CDR3 has 15 amino acids. Trimming took off 1 base at V and 7 bases at J, with 11 bases between the two ends. CDR3 nucleotide sequence: TGTGCCAGCAGCTTAAACAGGGTCCCCAATTCACCCCTCCACTTT. Its translation is CASSLNRVPNSPLHF.

This chain's CDR3 is CASSPANNEQFF. Here the CDR3 DNA reads TGTGCCAGTAGCCCAGCGAACAATGAGCAGTTCTTC. The rearrangement uses TRBV19 and TRBJ2-1, with unresolved D. CDR1 LNHDA and CDR2 SQIVND come from the germline V gene (reference sequence). The CDR3 has 12 amino acids. V gave up 6 bases and J gave up 5 bases, with 8 bases separating them.

The CDR3 loop reads CASRQGARETQYF. DNA for the CDR3: TGTGCCAGCAGACAGGGGGCGCGGGAGACCCAGTACTTC. This rearrangement joins TRBV6-5 to TRBJ2-5; 9 bases line up with TRBD1. Germline CDR1 and CDR2: MNHEY and SVGAGI. V dropped 6 bases and J dropped 5; count of bases not matched to a gene: 4. There are 13 residues in the CDR3.

This clone was counted a few times. This chain connects TRBV7-2 to TRBJ2-7; no firm D call. V was clipped by 2 bases and J by 4 bases, with 9 bases between them. This CDR3 is built from 13 residues. Germline-derived CDR1 and CDR2 are SGHTA and FQGNSA. The CDR3 protein is CASSLLLRYEQYF. The CDR3 DNA reads TGTGCCAGCAGCTTACTTTTGCGGTACGAGCAGTACTTC.

V usage is TRBV30 and J usage is TRBJ1-2, with D uncertain. This CDR3 has 16 residues. V was cut by 0 bases and J by 1 base, with 15 bases left in between. Germline-derived CDR1 and CDR2 are GTSNPN and SVGIG (reference sequence). For the CDR3, the DNA is TGTGCCTGGAGTGTCAACCACGGGCGGGATAACTATGGCTACACCTTC. Translated, it gives CAWSVNHGRDNYGYTF.

The rearrangement uses TRBV5-8 and TRBJ2-1; TRBD2 agrees at 11 bases. CDR1 and CDR2 from the germline V gene are SGHTS and YDEGEE. CDR3 length: 13 residues. With 9 bases clipped from V and 10 bases from J, the junction kept 9 bases outside the gene matches. The CDR3 DNA follows: TGTGCCACCCTCCTAGCGGGAGGTAAGGAGCAGTTCTTC. The encoded protein is CATLLAGGKEQFF.

V gene TRBV28 combines with J gene TRBJ2-3, with a possible D match to TRBD2 (6 bases). This CDR3 has 15 residues. Trimming cost V 9 bases and J 1 base, with 17 bases left between them. Per the germline V gene, CDR1 is MDHEN and CDR2 is SYDVKM. The CDR3 spells CASPPGRDRTDTQYF. The CDR3 nucleotides read TGTGCCAGTCCTCCGGGGCGGGACCGCACAGATACGCAGTATTTT.

J is TRBJ1-6 and V is TRBV6-5; D is perhaps TRBD1 (6 bases). The CDR3 has 15 amino acids. Germline CDR1 and CDR2: MNHEY and SVGAGI. V was trimmed by 3 bases and J by 4 bases, leaving 10 bases between them. The CDR3 reads CASSYGDKYNSPLHF. Written as DNA, the CDR3 is TGTGCCAGCAGTTATGGGGACAAATATAATTCACCCCTCCACTTT.

This clone appeared a single time. The chain recombines TRBV25-1 with TRBJ2-5; D not resolved. The V end was cut by 4 bases, the J end by 2 bases, with 11 bases between. The CDR3 spans 14 residues. CDR1 MGHDK and CDR2 SYGVNS come from the germline V gene. Here the CDR3 DNA reads TGTGCCAGCAGTGCCCCGACACCGCAAGAGACCCAGTACTTC. This encodes CASSAPTPQETQYF.

The J gene is TRBJ2-4, the V gene TRBV28; a possible D gene is TRBD2 (6 bases). The CDR3 totals 15 residues. Germline V CDR1 and CDR2: MDHEN, SYDVKM. V lost 8 bases, J lost 1 base, and 15 bases lay in between. In nucleotides, the CDR3 is TGTGCCAGCTCAGAGGGTGGGGGGGCCAAAAACATTCAGTACTTC. It yields the protein CASSEGGGAKNIQYF.

V gene TRBV28 combines with J gene TRBJ1-2; D unclear. Between the trimmed V and J ends, which lost 11 bases and 1 base, there was a span of 11 bases. The CDR3 runs 12 residues. The germline gives CDR1 MDHEN, CDR2 SYDVKM. Here the CDR3 reads CAYSGVNYGYTF. In DNA, the CDR3 is TGTGCCTACTCGGGAGTTAACTATGGCTACACCTTC.

The V gene is TRBV19, the J gene TRBJ2-7; TRBD1 matches 8 bases. The CDR3 runs to 14 residues. V lost 5 bases and J lost 4; bases outside the gene matches: 7. Germline-derived CDR1 and CDR2 are LNHDA and SQIVND (reference sequence). The CDR3: CASSVGQGWYEQYF. CDR3 sequence (DNA): TGTGCCAGTAGTGTAGGACAGGGATGGTACGAGCAGTACTTC.

The chain links TRBV10-3 to TRBJ1-2; D is possibly TRBD1 (5 bases). There are 14 residues in the CDR3. Trimming left V 0 bases short and J 8 bases short, with 13 bases between. Per germline, CDR1 ENHRY and CDR2 SYGVKD. In DNA form, the CDR3 reads TGTGCCATCAGTGAGTCTCGGGACTCTCTCGGCTACACCTTC. Translating gives CAISESRDSLGYTF.